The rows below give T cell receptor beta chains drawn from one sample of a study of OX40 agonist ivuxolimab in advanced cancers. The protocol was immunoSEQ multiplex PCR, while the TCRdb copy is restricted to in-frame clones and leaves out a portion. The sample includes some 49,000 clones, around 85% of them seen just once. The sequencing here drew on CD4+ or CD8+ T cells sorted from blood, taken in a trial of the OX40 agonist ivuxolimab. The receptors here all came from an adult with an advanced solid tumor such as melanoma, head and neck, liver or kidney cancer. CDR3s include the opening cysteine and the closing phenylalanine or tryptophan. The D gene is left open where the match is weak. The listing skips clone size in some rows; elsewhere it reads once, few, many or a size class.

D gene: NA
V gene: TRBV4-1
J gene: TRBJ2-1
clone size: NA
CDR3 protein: CASSQGNEQFF
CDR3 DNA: TGCGCCAGCAGCCAAGGCAATGAGCAGTTCTTC

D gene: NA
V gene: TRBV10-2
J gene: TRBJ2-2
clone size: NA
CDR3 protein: CASSERTNTGELFF
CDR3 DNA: TGCGCCAGCAGTGAGCGGACGAACACCGGGGAGCTGTTTTTT

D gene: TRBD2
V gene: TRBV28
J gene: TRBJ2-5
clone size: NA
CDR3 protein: CASKRLAERQETQYF
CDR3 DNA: TGTGCCAGCAAACGACTAGCGGAGCGCCAAGAGACCCAGTACTTC

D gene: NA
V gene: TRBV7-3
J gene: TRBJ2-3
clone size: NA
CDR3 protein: CASSLYGGSTDTQYF
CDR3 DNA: TGTGCCAGCAGCTTATACGGCGGTAGCACAGATACGCAGTATTTT

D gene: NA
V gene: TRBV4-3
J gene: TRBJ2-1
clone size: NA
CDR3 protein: CASSQGISLRNEQFF
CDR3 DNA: TGCGCCAGCAGCCAAGGGATTAGCCTCAGAAATGAGCAGTTCTTC

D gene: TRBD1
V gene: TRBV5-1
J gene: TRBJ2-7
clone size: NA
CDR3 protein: CASRGGDSYEQYF
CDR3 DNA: TGCGCCAGCAGAGGGGGCGATTCCTACGAGCAGTACTTC

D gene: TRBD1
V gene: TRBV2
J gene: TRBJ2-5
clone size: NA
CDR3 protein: CASSGRDRGLRETQYF
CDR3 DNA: TGTGCCAGCAGTGGGCGGGACAGGGGGCTTCGAGAGACCCAGTACTTC

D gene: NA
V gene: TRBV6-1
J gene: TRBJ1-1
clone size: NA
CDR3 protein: CASSKGQGITEAFF
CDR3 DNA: TGTGCCAGCAGCAAGGGGCAGGGGATCACTGAAGCTTTCTTT

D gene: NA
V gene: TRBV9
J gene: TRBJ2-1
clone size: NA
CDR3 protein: CASSVKLVPFNEQFF
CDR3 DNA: TGTGCCAGCAGCGTAAAATTAGTCCCTTTTAATGAGCAGTTCTTC

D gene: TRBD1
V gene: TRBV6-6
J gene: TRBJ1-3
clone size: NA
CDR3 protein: CASSRDRGMNTIYF
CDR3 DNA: TGTGCCAGCTCCCGGGACAGGGGAATGAACACCATATATTTT

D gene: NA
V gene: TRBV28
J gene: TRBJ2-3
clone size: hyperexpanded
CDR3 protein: CASSLNGGGTDTQYF
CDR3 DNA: TGTGCCAGCAGTTTAAACGGAGGGGGCACAGATACGCAGTATTTT

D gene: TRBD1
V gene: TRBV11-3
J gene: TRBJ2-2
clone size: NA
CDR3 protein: CASSRQGSNTGELFF
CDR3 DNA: TGTGCCAGCAGCCGACAGGGATCGAACACCGGGGAGCTGTTTTTT

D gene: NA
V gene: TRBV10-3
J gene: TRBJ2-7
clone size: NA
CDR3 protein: CAISESIASTLYEQYF
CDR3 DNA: TGTGCCATCAGTGAGTCGATTGCAAGCACCCTCTACGAGCAGTACTTC

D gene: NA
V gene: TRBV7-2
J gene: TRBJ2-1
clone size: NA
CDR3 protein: CASSLVQGLNNEQFF
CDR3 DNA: TGTGCCAGCAGCTTAGTACAGGGATTAAACAATGAGCAGTTCTTC

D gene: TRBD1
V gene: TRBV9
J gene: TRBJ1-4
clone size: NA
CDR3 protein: CASSPDRVDLDEKLFF
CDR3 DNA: TGTGCCAGCAGCCCAGACAGGGTGGACTTGGATGAAAAACTGTTTTTT

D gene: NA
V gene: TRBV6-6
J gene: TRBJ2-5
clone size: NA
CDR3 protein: CASSYSGAEETQYF
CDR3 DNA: TGTGCCAGCAGTTACTCAGGGGCGGAGGAGACCCAGTACTTC

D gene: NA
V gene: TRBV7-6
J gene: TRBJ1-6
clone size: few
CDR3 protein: CASSFGVESPLHF
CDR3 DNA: TGTGCCAGCAGCTTTGGGGTTGAGTCACCCCTCCACTTT

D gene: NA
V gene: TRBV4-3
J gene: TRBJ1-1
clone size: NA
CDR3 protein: CASSQDRDRSYEAFF
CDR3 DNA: TGCGCCAGCAGCCAAGATCGAGACAGGTCTTACGAAGCTTTCTTT

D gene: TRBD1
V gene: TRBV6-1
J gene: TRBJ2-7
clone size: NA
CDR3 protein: CASSEVRQGYEQYF
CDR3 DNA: TGTGCCAGCAGTGAGGTTAGACAGGGCTACGAGCAGTACTTC

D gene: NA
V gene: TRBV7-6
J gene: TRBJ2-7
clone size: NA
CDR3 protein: CASSPEGASYEQYF
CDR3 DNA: TGTGCCAGCAGCCCAGAAGGGGCTTCCTACGAGCAGTACTTC

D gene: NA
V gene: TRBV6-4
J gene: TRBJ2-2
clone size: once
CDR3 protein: CASSAQGGTGELFF
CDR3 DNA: TGTGCCAGCAGTGCCCAGGGGGGAACCGGGGAGCTGTTTTTT

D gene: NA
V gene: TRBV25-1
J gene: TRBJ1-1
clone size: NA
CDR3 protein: CASTDPYSNTEAFF
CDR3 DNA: TGTGCCAGCACCGACCCATATTCGAACACTGAAGCTTTCTTT

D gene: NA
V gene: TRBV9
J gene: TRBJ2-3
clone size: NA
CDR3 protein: CASSLQVGTDTQYF
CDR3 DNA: TGTGCCAGCAGCCTCCAGGTTGGCACAGATACGCAGTATTTT

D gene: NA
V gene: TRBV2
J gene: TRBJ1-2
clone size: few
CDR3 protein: CASTAVDSYGYTF
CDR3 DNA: TGTGCCAGCACAGCCGTGGACAGCTATGGCTACACCTTC

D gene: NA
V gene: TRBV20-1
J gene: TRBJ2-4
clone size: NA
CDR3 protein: CSARDGGAQYF
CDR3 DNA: TGCAGTGCTAGAGATGGTGGGGCTCAGTACTTC

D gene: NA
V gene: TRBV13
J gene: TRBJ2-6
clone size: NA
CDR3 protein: CASSLGAGTSGANVLTF
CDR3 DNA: TGTGCCAGCAGCTTAGGGGCGGGAACATCCGGGGCCAACGTCCTGACTTTC

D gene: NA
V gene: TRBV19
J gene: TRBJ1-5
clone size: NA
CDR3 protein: CASSSRRGSNQPQHF
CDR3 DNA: TGTGCCAGTAGTTCGCGCAGGGGCAGCAATCAGCCCCAGCATTTT

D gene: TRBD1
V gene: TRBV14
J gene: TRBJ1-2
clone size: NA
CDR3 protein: CASSQDGWTGGRGYTF
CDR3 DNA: TGTGCCAGCAGCCAAGATGGATGGACAGGGGGACGGGGCTACACCTTC

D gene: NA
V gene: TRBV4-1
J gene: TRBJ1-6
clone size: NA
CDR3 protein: CASSQDQRDSPLHF
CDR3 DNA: TGCGCCAGCAGCCAAGATCAACGGGATTCACCCCTCCACTTT

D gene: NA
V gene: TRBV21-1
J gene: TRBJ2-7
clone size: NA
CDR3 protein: CASSPQDPYEQYF
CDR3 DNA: TGTGCCAGCAGCCCCCAGGACCCTTACGAGCAGTACTTC

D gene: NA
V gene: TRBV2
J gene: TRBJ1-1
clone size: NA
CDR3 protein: CASSEGSRAFF
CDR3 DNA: TGTGCCAGCAGTGAAGGCTCCAGGGCTTTCTTT

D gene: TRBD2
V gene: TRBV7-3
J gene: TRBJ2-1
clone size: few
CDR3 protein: CASSLRGGTYNEQFF
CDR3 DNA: TGTGCCAGCAGCTTAAGGGGGGGTACCTACAATGAGCAGTTCTTC

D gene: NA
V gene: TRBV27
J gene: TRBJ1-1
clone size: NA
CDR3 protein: CASSEQGGITEAFF
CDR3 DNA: TGTGCCAGCTCAGAACAGGGAGGGATCACTGAAGCTTTCTTT

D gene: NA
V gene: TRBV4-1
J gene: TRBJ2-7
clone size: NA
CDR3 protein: CASSQGTATYEQYF
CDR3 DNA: TGCGCCAGCAGCCAAGGGACTGCCACCTACGAGCAGTACTTC

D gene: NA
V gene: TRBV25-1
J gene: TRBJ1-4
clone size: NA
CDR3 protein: CASSESDLNEKLFF
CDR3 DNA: TGTGCCAGCAGTGAGTCGGACCTTAATGAAAAACTGTTTTTT

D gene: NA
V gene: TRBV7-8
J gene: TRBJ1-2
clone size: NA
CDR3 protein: CASSATETRKTYGYTF
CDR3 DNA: TGTGCCAGCAGCGCTACCGAGACCCGAAAGACCTATGGCTACACCTTC

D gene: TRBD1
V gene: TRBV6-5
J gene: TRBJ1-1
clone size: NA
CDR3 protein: CASSYGQANTEAFF
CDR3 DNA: TGTGCCAGCAGTTACGGACAGGCGAACACTGAAGCTTTCTTT

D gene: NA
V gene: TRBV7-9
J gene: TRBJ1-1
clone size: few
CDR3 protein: CASSLEVYLNTEAFF
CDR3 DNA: TGTGCCAGCAGCTTAGAGGTGTACCTGAACACTGAAGCTTTCTTT

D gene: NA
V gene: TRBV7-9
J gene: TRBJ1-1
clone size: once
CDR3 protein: CASRQDYTEAFF
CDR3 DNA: TGTGCCAGCCGACAGGACTACACTGAAGCTTTCTTT

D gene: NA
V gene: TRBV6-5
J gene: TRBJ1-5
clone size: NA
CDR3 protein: CASSSKTGGQPQHF
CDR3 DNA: TGTGCCAGCAGTTCTAAAACGGGGGGTCAGCCCCAGCATTTT

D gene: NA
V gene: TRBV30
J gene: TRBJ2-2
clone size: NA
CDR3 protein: CAWTKVEPGELFF
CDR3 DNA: TGTGCCTGGACGAAAGTGGAACCCGGGGAGCTGTTTTTT

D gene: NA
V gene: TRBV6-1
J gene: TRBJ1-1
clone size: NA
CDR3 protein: CASSPTGNTEAFF
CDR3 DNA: TGTGCCAGCAGTCCGACAGGGAACACTGAAGCTTTCTTT

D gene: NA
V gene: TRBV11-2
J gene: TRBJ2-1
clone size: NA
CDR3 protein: CASSYYSGTEQFF
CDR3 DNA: TGTGCCAGCAGCTATTATTCCGGGACTGAGCAGTTCTTC

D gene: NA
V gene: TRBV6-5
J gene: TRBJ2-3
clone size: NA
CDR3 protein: CASSYDADTQYF
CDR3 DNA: TGTGCCAGCAGTTACGATGCGGATACGCAGTATTTT

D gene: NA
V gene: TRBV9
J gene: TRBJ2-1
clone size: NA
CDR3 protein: CASSPVGGGEQFF
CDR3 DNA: TGTGCCAGCAGCCCCGTTGGGGGTGGTGAGCAGTTCTTC

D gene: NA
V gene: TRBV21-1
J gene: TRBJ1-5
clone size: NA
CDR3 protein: CASIPPGEGWGSNQPQHF
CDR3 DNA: TGTGCCAGCATCCCCCCCGGGGAGGGATGGGGAAGCAATCAGCCCCAGCATTTT